This TCR beta chain appears in the sequencing data of a study of T cells after posttransplantation cyclophosphamide. This related bone marrow graft donor gave peripheral blood on the day of marrow donation. Using immunoSEQ multiplex PCR, the repertoire was profiled, and TCRdb retains in-frame clones only, with some absent. The sample presents 20,000 to 25,000 clones, none singletons. The table lists this clone with many counts. V was pared by 7 bases and J by 6 bases, with 17 bases of the junction left unmatched. This CDR3 spans 16 amino acids. Germline loops: CDR1 SNHLY, CDR2 FYNNEI. Sequenced: PBMCs. The receptor comes from a woman aged 45-65 years in good health, CMV-negative, and a related stem cell transplant donor. The chain recombines TRBV2 with TRBJ1-1, with TRBD1 matching 7 bases. This chain's CDR3 is CASIYRADRYLSEAFF. The DNA of the CDR3 is TGTGCCAGCATCTACCGGGCGGACAGGTATCTTTCTGAAGCTTTCTTT.